One sample yielded the 15 T cell receptor beta chains listed below, sequenced in a study of shared clonotypes between healthy human individuals. Only in-frame clones appear in the TCRdb table, and some are missing; sequencing was by immunoSEQ multiplex PCR. The top ten hold 0.3% to 0.4% of the sample, which has approximately 2.3 million clones, approximately 95% seen once. The material sequenced was naive CD4+ T cells from PBMCs. Subset given: CD45RA+ positively selected. These receptors were collected from a man younger than 35 in good health. Some clones in this sample may be carry-over from other donors' samples.

The V gene is TRBV5-7, the J gene TRBJ2-4; D uncertain. TRBV5-7 is identified as an open reading frame with a role that is uncertain. V lost 2 bases to trimming and J lost 12 bases, with 15 bases between them. CDR3 length: 13 amino acids. The CDR3 is CASSFARYVAQYF. CDR3 DNA sequence: TGTGCCAGCAGCTTCGCCAGGTATGTTGCTCAGTACTTC.

This clone was seen a single time. Additional DNA sequences in this sample encode the identical CDR3. V gene TRBV5-1 combines with J gene TRBJ2-3; 10 bases match TRBD2. Germline V lookup: CDR1 SGHRS, CDR2 YFSETQ. This CDR3 spans 16 amino acids. J gave up 1 base and V 0 bases, and 2 bases lay outside the gene matches. The DNA for the CDR3 is TGCGCCAGCAGCTTGGGGACTAGCGGACGCACAGATACGCAGTATTTT. It encodes CASSLGTSGRTDTQYF.

V is TRBV7-3 and J is TRBJ2-5; 9 bases map to TRBD1. The CDR3 sequence is 15 residues long. Germline V lookup: CDR1 SGHTA, CDR2 FQGTGA. J gave up 4 bases and V 4 bases, and 7 bases lay outside the gene matches. In DNA form, the CDR3 reads TGTGCCAGCAGCTCCGGGACAGGGAGGACAGAGACCCAGTACTTC. The encoded protein is CASSSGTGRTETQYF.

The chain is built from TRBV5-6 and TRBJ2-7, with TRBD2 matching over 12 bases. The junction had 13 bases not matched to a gene; V was cut back by 2 bases and J by 7 bases. The CDR3 extends over 17 amino acids. Looked up from germline, CDR1 is SGHDT and CDR2 is YYEEEE. Written as DNA, the CDR3 is TGTGCCAGCAGCTTTGGATTCCCGGAACTAGCGGGAGGTGAGCAGTACTTC. Protein sequence: CASSFGFPELAGGEQYF.

Points on this clone: This same CDR3 is encoded by further DNA sequences in the sample. The rearrangement joins TRBV7-2 to TRBJ2-3; 7 bases align to TRBD2. The trim removed 1 base at V and 2 bases at J, leaving 6 bases unmatched. In germline, CDR1 is SGHTA, CDR2 FQGNSA. The CDR3 totals 16 residues. The CDR3 reads CASSLGVAGFTDTQYF. DNA of the CDR3: TGTGCCAGCAGCTTAGGGGTAGCGGGCTTCACAGATACGCAGTATTTT.

Worth noting for this clone: Additional DNA sequences in this sample encode the identical CDR3. The gene calls are TRBV18 and TRBJ1-4; D not resolved. The CDR3 loop spans 15 amino acids. V was pared by 0 bases and J by 0 bases, with 5 bases between. Germline V CDR1 and CDR2: KGHSH, LQKENI. This CDR3 is CASSPPQATNEKLFF. The CDR3 DNA sequence: TGTGCCAGCTCACCACCCCAAGCAACTAATGAAAAACTGTTTTTT.

The chain recombines TRBV6-1 with TRBJ2-2; D uncertain. The CDR3 totals 14 residues. V was shortened by 9 bases and J by 1 base, with 12 bases between the two germline ends. The V gene's germline CDR1 is MNHNS and CDR2 SASEGT. In DNA form, the CDR3 reads TGTGCCAGTACCAGAGGTTGGAACACCGGGGAGCTGTTTTTT. Translated, it gives CASTRGWNTGELFF.

This rearrangement joins TRBV4-3 to TRBJ2-5; TRBD2 aligns across 9 bases. This CDR3 is 17 amino acids long. Trimming at V came to 0 bases and at J to 2 bases, leaving 7 bases not matched to a gene. CDR1 and CDR2 (germline): LGHNA, YSLEER. In DNA form, the CDR3 reads TGCGCCAGCAGCCAAGATCTGCCTAGCGGGACGCAAGAGACCCAGTACTTC. It translates to CASSQDLPSGTQETQYF.

Remarks on this clone: Other DNA sequences in the same sample also yield this CDR3. The chain uses TRBV9 and TRBJ2-7, with D perhaps matching TRBD2 (5 bases). Trimming removed 0 bases at V and 1 base at J, with 5 bases between. Germline-derived CDR1 and CDR2 are SGDLS and YYNGEE. This CDR3 comprises 13 residues. CDR3: CASSVGGSYEQYF. The CDR3 nucleotides read TGTGCCAGCAGCGTAGGAGGGTCCTACGAGCAGTACTTC.

The chain recombines TRBV27 with TRBJ1-4, with TRBD1 matching over 8 bases. CDR3 length equals 17 residues. CDR1 and CDR2 from the germline V gene are MNHEY and SMNVEV (reference sequence). Trimming cost V 3 bases and J 5 bases; bases outside gene matches: 11. CDR3 residues: CASSLGRGRGKNEKLFF. In nucleotides, the CDR3 is TGTGCCAGCAGTTTGGGCAGGGGGCGGGGAAAGAATGAAAAACTGTTTTTT.

Comments on this clone: This sample includes further DNA sequences coding for the same CDR3. The gene calls are TRBV14 and TRBJ2-6; D is undetermined. The CDR3 is 14 residues long. Per germline, CDR1 SGHDN and CDR2 FVKESK. Trimming removed 4 bases from V and 0 bases from J, with 4 bases in between. CDR3 sequence: CASSPSSGANVLTF. The CDR3 DNA reads as TGTGCCAGCAGCCCCTCCTCTGGGGCCAACGTCCTGACTTTC.

The CDR3 sequence: CASSMRGAYETQYF. The CDR3 DNA is TGTGCCAGTAGTATGCGGGGTGCCTACGAGACCCAGTACTTC. The V call is TRBV19, the J call TRBJ2-5; possibly TRBD2 for D (6 bases). The CDR3 is 14 amino acids. With 3 bases removed from V and 5 bases from J, the gap between germline ends came to 13 bases. Germline values: CDR1 LNHDA, CDR2 SQIVND (reference sequence).

The chain is built from TRBV4-3 and TRBJ2-7; TRBD2 aligns across 12 bases. CDR3 length: 15 amino acids. The V segment lost 1 base and the J segment 4 bases; nucleotides outside the gene matches: 2. The germline gives CDR1 LGHNA, CDR2 YSLEER. CDR3 residues: CASSQGLAGEYEQYF. CDR3 bases: TGCGCCAGCAGCCAAGGACTAGCGGGAGAATACGAGCAGTACTTC.

The V and J genes are TRBV4-2 and TRBJ1-1; D gene unclear. Trimming pared 2 bases from V and 1 base from J, leaving 11 bases between. The CDR3 is 15 amino acids. CDR1 and CDR2 from the germline V gene are LGHNA and YNFKEQ. In DNA, the CDR3 is TGTGCCAGCAGCCAATTGAGACAATCGAACACTGAAGCTTTCTTT. Translated: CASSQLRQSNTEAFF.

The V gene is TRBV6-1, the J gene TRBJ2-7, with 9 bases lining up with TRBD1. This CDR3 has 14 amino acids. Germline V gene data show CDR1 as MNHNS and CDR2 as SASEGT. The V segment lost 5 bases and the J segment 6 bases; nucleotides outside the gene matches: 8. CDR3 loop: CASSNRDRAPEQYF. The CDR3 DNA reads as TGTGCCAGCAGTAACCGGGACAGGGCACCCGAGCAGTACTTC.